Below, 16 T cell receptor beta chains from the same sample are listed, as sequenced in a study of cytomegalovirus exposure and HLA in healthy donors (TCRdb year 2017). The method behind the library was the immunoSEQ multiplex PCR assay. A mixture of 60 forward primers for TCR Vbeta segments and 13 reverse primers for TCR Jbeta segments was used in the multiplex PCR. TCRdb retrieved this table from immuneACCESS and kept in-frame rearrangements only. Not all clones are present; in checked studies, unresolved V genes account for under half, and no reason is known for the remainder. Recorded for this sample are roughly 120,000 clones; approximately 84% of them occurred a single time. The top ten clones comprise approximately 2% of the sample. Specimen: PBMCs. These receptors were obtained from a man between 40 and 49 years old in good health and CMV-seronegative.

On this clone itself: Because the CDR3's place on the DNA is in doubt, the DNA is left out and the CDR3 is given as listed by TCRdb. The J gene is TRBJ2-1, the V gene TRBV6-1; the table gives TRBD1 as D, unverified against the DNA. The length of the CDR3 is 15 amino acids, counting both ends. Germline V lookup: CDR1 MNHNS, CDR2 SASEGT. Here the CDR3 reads CASSFLWTGYNEQFF.

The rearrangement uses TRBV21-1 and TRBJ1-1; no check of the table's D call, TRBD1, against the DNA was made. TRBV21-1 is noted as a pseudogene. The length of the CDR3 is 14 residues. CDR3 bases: TGTGCCAGCAGCTTGGGACAGAAGAACACTGAAGCTTTCTTT. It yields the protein CASSLGQKNTEAFF.

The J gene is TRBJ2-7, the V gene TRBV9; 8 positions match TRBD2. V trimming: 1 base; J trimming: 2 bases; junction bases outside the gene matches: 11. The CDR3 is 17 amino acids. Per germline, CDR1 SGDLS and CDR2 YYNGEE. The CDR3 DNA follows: TGTGCCAGCAGCGTATCGATAGGGACTAGTCCCACCTACGAGCAGTACTTC. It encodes CASSVSIGTSPTYEQYF.

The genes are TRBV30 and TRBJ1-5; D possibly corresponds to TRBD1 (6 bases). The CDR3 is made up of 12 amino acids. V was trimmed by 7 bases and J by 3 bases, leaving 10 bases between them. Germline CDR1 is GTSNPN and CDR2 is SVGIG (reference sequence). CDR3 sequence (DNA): TGTGCCTCCGGACAGTACAATCAGCCCCAGCATTTT. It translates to CASGQYNQPQHF. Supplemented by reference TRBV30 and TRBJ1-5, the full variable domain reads SQTIHQWPATLVQPVGSPLSLECTVEGTSNPNLYWYRQAAGRGLQLLFYSVGIGQISSEVPQNLSASRPQDRQFILSSKKLLLSDSGFYLCASGQYNQPQHFGDGTRLSIL.

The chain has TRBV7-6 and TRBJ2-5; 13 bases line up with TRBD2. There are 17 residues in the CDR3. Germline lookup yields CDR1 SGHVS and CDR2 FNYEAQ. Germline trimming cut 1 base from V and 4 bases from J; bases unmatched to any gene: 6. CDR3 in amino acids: CASSLGTSGGAAETQYF. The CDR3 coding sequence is TGTGCCAGCAGCTTAGGAACTAGCGGGGGGGCCGCAGAGACCCAGTACTTC.

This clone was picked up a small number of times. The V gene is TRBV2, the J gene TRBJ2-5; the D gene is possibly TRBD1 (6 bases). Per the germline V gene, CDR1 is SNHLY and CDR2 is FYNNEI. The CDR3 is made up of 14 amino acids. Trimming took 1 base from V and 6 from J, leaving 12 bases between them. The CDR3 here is CASSEENRAKTQYF. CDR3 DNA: TGTGCCAGCAGTGAAGAGAACAGGGCTAAGACCCAGTACTTC.

The CDR3 spells CASRGQTNTEAFF. CDR3 sequence (DNA): TGCGCCAGCAGGGGACAGACGAACACTGAAGCTTTCTTT. The chain links TRBV5-1 to TRBJ1-1, with 7 bases lining up with TRBD1. The CDR3 covers 13 residues. Germline V lookup: CDR1 SGHRS, CDR2 YFSETQ. Trimming removed 5 bases from V and 1 base from J; junction bases left unmatched: 2.

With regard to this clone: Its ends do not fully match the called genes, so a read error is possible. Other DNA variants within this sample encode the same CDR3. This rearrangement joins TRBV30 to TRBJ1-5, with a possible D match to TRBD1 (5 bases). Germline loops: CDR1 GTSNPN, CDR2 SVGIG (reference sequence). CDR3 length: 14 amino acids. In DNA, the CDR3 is TGTGCCTGGAGCGGGACTGTATACAATCAGCCCCAGCACTTT. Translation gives CAWSGTVYNQPQHF.

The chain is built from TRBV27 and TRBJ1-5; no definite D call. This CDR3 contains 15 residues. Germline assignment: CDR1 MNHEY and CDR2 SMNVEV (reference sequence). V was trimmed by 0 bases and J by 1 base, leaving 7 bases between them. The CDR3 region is CASSLSGSSNQPQHF. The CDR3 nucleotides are TGTGCCAGCAGTTTATCAGGGAGCAGCAATCAGCCCCAGCATTTT.

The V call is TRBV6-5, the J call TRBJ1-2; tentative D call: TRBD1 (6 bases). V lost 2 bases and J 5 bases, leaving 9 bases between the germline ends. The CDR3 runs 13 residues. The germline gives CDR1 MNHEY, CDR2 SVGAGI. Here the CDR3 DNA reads TGTGCCAGCAGTTACAGGGGGAAATATGGCTACACCTTC. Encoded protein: CASSYRGKYGYTF.

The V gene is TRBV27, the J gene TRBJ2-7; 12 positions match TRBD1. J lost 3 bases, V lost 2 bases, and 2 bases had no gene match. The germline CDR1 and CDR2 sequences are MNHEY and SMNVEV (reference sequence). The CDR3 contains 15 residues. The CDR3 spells CASSLGDRGLYEQYF. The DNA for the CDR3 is TGTGCCAGCAGTTTAGGGGACAGGGGGCTCTACGAGCAGTACTTC.

In DNA form, the CDR3 reads TGCGCCAGCAGCCAAGATTCAGGATTTACCTACGAGCAGTACTTC. Translating it yields CASSQDSGFTYEQYF. The chain links TRBV4-3 to TRBJ2-5, with D unresolved. The J call may be incorrect, as the DNA end agrees better with TRBJ2-7. Per the germline V gene, CDR1 is LGHNA and CDR2 is YSLEER. The CDR3 has 15 residues.

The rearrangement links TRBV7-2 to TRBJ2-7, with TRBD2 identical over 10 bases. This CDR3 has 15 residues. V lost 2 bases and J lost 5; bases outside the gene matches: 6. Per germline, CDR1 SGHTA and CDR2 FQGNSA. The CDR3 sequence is CASSLKRGGVHEQYF. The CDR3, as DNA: TGTGCCAGCAGCTTAAAGCGGGGGGGCGTCCACGAGCAGTACTTC.

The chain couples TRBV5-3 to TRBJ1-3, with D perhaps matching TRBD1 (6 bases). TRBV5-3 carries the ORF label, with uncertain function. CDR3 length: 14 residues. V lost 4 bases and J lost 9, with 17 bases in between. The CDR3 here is CARSGRDMRTTIYF. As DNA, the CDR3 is TGTGCCAGAAGCGGCCGGGACATGAGGACCACCATATATTTT.

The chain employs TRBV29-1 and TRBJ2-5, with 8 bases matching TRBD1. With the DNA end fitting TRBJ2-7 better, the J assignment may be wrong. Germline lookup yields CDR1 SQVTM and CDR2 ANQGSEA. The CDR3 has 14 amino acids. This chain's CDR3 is CSVEDQDRAYEQYF. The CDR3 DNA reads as TGCAGCGTTGAAGATCAGGACAGGGCCTACGAGCAGTACTTC.

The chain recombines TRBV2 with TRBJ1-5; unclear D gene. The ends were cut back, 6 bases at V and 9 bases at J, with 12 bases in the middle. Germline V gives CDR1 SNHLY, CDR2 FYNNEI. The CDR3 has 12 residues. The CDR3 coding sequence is TGTGCCAGCAGCCTCGGGAAGGGGCCCCAGCATTTT. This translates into CASSLGKGPQHF.